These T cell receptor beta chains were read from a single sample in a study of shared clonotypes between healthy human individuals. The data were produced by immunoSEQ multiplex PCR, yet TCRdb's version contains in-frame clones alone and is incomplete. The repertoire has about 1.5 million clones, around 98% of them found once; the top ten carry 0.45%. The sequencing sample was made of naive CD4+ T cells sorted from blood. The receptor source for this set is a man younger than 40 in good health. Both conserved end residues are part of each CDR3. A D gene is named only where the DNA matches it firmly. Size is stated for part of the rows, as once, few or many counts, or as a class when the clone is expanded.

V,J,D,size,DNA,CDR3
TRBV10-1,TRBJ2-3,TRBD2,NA,TGCGCCAGCAGTGAGCAACTACCGGGACTAGCGGTAGATACGCAGTATTTT,CASSEQLPGLAVDTQYF
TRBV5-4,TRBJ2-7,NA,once,TGTGCCAGCAGCGGACCGGGACGACACGAGCAGTACTTC,CASSGPGRHEQYF
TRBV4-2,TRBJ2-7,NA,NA,TGTGCCAGCAGCCTGGACGGGCCTGACTACGAGCAGTACTTC,CASSLDGPDYEQYF
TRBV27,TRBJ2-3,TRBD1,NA,TGTGCCAGCACCCAACAGGGGCATGGCACAGATACGCAGTATTTT,CASTQQGHGTDTQYF
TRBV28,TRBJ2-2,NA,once,TGTGCCAGCAGACCCACTCGGGGCAGGGGAGACACCGGGGAGCTGTTTTTT,CASRPTRGRGDTGELFF
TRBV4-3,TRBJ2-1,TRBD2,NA,TGCGCCAGCAGCCAAGATCCCAGCGGGAGGGCCGGAGATGAGCAGTTCTTC,CASSQDPSGRAGDEQFF
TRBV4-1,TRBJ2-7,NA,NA,TGCGCCAGCAGCCCGGGACCGACCTCCTACGAGCAGTACTTC,CASSPGPTSYEQYF
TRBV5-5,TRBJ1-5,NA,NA,TGTGCCAGCAGCTTTTGGCAGAGCAATCAGCCCCAGCATTTT,CASSFWQSNQPQHF
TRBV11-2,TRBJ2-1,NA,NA,TGTGCCAGCAGCGAAGGACGTAACAATGAGCAGTTCTTC,CASSEGRNNEQFF
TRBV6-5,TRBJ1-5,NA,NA,TGTGCCAGCAGTCCTCTCCAGTTGAGCAATCAGCCCCAGCATTTT,CASSPLQLSNQPQHF
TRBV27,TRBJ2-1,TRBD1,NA,TGTGCCAGCACCAAGGGGGCAGGGTGGGACAATGAGCAGTTCTTC,CASTKGAGWDNEQFF
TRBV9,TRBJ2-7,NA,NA,TGTGCCAGCAGCGTAGCTACGGGGGATTACGAGCAGTACTTC,CASSVATGDYEQYF
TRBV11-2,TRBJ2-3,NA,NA,TGTGCCAGCAGCTTAGGCGGCACAGATACGCAGTATTTT,CASSLGGTDTQYF
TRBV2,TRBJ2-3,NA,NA,TGTGCCAGCAGGATTGGCACAGATACGCAGTATTTT,CASRIGTDTQYF
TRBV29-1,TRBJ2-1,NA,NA,TGCAGCGTTGAAGAGGGTAGGAAGTTCTTC,CSVEEGRKFF
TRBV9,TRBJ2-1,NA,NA,TGTGCCAGCAGCGTAGTTGGTGGGAGTAGCGGCAATGAGCAGTTCTTC,CASSVVGGSSGNEQFF
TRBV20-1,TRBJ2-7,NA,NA,TGCAGTGCCTATGGACTTGGCGAGCAGTACTTC,CSAYGLGEQYF
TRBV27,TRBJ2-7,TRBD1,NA,TGTGCCAGCAGTTTAAAAGGGGGCCCCTACGAGCAGTACTTC,CASSLKGGPYEQYF
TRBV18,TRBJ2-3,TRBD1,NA,TGTGCCAGCTCACCACGGGACAGGGGGCAGGTAGATACGCAGTATTTT,CASSPRDRGQVDTQYF
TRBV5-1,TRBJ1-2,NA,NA,TGCGCCAGCAGCGCCCGGGACCGGGAAAAGTACGGCTACACCTTC,CASSARDREKYGYTF
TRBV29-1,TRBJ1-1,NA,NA,TGCAGCGTTTATGAGGCCGCTGAAGCTTTCTTT,CSVYEAAEAFF
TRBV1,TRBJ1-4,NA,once,TGCACCAGCAGCCAAGATCGGAACGAGACGGATGAAAAACTGTTTTTT,CTSSQDRNETDEKLFF
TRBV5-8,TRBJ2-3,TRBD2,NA,TGTGCCAGCAGCTTGGCCGGACTAGCGGGAGGGGAAGATACGCAGTATTTT,CASSLAGLAGGEDTQYF
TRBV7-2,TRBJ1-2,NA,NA,TGTGCCAGCAGCCGAGACAAATTCTATGGCTACACCTTC,CASSRDKFYGYTF
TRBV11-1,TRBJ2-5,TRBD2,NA,TGTGCCAGCAGCTCCCGGGGTAGCGGGAGTTTTGGTTTAGAGACCCAGTACTTC,CASSSRGSGSFGLETQYF
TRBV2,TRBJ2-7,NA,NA,TGTGCCAGCGTCCTTCTCGGTGAGCAGTACTTC,CASVLLGEQYF
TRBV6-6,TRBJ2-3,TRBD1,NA,TGTGCCAGCAGCAGAACAGGGGGCGGGAATACGCAGTATTTT,CASSRTGGGNTQYF
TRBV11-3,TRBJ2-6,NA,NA,TGTGCCAGCAGCTCGGAGACAGGACCCTCTGGGGCCAACGTCCTGACTTTC,CASSSETGPSGANVLTF
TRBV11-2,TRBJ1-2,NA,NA,TGTGCCAGCAGCCCCCGGACCCACTATGGCTACACCTTC,CASSPRTHYGYTF
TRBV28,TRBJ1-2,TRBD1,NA,TGTGCCAGCAGCCCGGGACAGCTCTATGGCTACACCTTC,CASSPGQLYGYTF
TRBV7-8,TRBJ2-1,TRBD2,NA,TGTGCCAGCAGCTCCCGGGGACTAGCGGGAGGGGTTGGTAATGAGCAGTTCTTC,CASSSRGLAGGVGNEQFF
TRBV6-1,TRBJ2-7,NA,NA,TGTGCCAGCAGTGCGAGAATGGGGAGCGAGCAGTACTTC,CASSARMGSEQYF
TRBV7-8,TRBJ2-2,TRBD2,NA,TGTGCCAGCAGCTTACTCTCGATAGCGGGAGGGACTTGGACCGGGGAGCTGTTTTTT,CASSLLSIAGGTWTGELFF
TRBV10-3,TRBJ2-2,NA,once,TGTGCCATCAGTGGGGGCGCGACCGGGGAGCTGTTTTTT,CAISGGATGELFF
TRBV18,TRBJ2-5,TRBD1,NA,TGTGCCAGCTCACGGATCCAGGGGGCCCCCCAAGAGACCCAGTACTTC,CASSRIQGAPQETQYF
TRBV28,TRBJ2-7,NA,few,TGTGCCAGCAGTCTGGCCTACGAGCAGTACTTC,CASSLAYEQYF
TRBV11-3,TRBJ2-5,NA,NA,TGTGCCAGCAGCTTAATCCCGACGGCACAAGAGACCCAGTACTTC,CASSLIPTAQETQYF
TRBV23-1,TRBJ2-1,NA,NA,TGCGCCAGCAGTCAACCTTTGACATTTGAGCAGTTCTTC,CASSQPLTFEQFF
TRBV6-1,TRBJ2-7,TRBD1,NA,TGTGCCAGCAGTCGTCCCGGACAGGGCCACGAGCAGTACTTC,CASSRPGQGHEQYF
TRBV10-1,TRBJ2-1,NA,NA,TGCGCCAGCAGTGAGTGGGGCCAGGGCGCGCCCGATGAGCAGTTCTTC,CASSEWGQGAPDEQFF
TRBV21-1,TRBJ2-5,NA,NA,TGTGCCAGGAAAGAGACCCAGTACTTC,CARKETQYF
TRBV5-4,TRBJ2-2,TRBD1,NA,TGTGCCAGCAGCTCCCCAGGGGGCAACGCGAACACCGGGGAGCTGTTTTTT,CASSSPGGNANTGELFF
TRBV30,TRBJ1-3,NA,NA,TGTGCCTGGAGGGGGTCTGCTGGAAACACCATATATTTT,CAWRGSAGNTIYF
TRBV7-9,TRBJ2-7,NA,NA,TGTGCCAGCAGCTCTAGCCCCCAAAGGGGGGGCGAGCAGTACTTC,CASSSSPQRGGEQYF
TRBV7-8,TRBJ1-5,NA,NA,TGTGCCAGCAGCTCACGTGCCGGACCGGGGGGTCGCAGCAATCAGCCCCAGCATTTT,CASSSRAGPGGRSNQPQHF
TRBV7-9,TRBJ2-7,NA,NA,TGTGCCAGCAGCGAGTCGACAGCCCGCTACGAGCAGTACTTC,CASSESTARYEQYF
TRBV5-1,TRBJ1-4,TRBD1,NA,TGCGCCAGCAGCTTGGCCGGGACAGGGGGCGCGGGCTTTGAAAAACTGTTTTTT,CASSLAGTGGAGFEKLFF
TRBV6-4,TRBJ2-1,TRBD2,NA,TGTGCCAGCAGGCAGACTAGCCTGTCCTACAATGAGCAGTTCTTC,CASRQTSLSYNEQFF
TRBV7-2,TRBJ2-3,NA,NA,TGTGCCAGCAGCGTCAGACTAGGGGGCGGCACAGATACGCAGTATTTT,CASSVRLGGGTDTQYF
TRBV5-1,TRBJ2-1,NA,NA,TGCGCCAGCAGCTTGGGAGCGAACAATGAGCAGTTCTTC,CASSLGANNEQFF
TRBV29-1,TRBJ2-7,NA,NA,TGCAGCGCCCTGACAGACGAGCAGTACTTC,CSALTDEQYF
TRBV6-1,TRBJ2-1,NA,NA,TGTGCCAGCAGTGAAGCGAGGGGTGAGCAGTTCTTC,CASSEARGEQFF
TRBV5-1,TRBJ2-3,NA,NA,TGCGCCAGCAGCTTGCACGAATACACAGATACGCAGTATTTT,CASSLHEYTDTQYF
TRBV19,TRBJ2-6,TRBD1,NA,TGTGCCAGTAGTAGACAGGGTGTCTCTGGGGCCAACGTCCTGACTTTC,CASSRQGVSGANVLTF
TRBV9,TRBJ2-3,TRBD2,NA,TGTGCCAGCAGCGTAGACGGGAGGAGAGATACGCAGTATTTT,CASSVDGRRDTQYF